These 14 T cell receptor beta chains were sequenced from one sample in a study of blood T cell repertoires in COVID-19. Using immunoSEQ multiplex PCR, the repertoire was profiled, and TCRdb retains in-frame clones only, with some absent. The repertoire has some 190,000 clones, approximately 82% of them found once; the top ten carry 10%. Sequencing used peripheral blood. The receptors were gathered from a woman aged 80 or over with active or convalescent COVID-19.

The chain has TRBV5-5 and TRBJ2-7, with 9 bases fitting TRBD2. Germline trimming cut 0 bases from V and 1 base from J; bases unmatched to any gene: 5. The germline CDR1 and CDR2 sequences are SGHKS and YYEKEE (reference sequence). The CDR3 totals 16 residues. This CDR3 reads CASSLGLAGLSYEQYF. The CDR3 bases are TGTGCCAGCAGCTTGGGGCTAGCGGGACTTTCCTACGAGCAGTACTTC. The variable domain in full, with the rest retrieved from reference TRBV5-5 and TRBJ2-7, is DAGVTQSPTHLIKTRGQQVTLRCSPISGHKSVSWYQQVLGQGPQFIFQYYEKEERGRGNFPDRFSARQFPNYSSELNVNALLLGDSALYLCASSLGLAGLSYEQYFGPGTRLTVT.

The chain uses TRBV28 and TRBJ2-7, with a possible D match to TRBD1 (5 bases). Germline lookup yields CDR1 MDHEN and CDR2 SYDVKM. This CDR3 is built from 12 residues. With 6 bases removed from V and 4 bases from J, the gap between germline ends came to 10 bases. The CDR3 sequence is CASRIRGYEQYF. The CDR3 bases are TGTGCCAGCAGGATAAGGGGTTACGAGCAGTACTTC.

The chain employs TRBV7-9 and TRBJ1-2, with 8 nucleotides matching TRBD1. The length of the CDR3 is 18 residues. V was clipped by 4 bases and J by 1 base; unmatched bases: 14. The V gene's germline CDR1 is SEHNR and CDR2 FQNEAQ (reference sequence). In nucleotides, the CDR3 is TGTGCCAGCAGCTCACCCAGGGACAGGAGAAACCTTAACTATGGCTACACCTTC. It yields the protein CASSSPRDRRNLNYGYTF.

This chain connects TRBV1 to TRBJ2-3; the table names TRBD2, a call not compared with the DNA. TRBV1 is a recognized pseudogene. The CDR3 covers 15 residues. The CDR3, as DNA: TGCACCAGCAGCCAAAACCGGGGGGCGGGGGATACGCAGTATTTT. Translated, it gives CTSSQNRGAGDTQYF.

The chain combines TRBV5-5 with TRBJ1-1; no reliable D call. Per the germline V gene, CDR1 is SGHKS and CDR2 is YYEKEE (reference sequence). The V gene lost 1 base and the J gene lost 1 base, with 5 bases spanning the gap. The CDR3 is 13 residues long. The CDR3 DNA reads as TGTGCCAGCAGCTTGAATAGGAACACTGAAGCTTTCTTT. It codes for CASSLNRNTEAFF. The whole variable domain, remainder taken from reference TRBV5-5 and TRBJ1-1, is DAGVTQSPTHLIKTRGQQVTLRCSPISGHKSVSWYQQVLGQGPQFIFQYYEKEERGRGNFPDRFSARQFPNYSSELNVNALLLGDSALYLCASSLNRNTEAFFGQGTRLTVV.

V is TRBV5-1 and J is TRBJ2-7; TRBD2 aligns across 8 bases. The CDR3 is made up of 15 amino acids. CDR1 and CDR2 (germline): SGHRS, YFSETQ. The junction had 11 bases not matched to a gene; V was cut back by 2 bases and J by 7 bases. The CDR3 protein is CASSFSGINLLEQYF. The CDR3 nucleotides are TGCGCCAGCAGCTTTAGCGGGATTAACCTACTAGAGCAGTACTTC.

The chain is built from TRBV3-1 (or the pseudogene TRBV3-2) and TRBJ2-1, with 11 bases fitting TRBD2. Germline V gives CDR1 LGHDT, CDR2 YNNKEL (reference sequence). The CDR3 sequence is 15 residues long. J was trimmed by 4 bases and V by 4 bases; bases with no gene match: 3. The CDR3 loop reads CASSPRLAGYNEQFF. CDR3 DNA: TGTGCCAGCAGCCCCCGACTAGCGGGGTACAATGAGCAGTTCTTC.

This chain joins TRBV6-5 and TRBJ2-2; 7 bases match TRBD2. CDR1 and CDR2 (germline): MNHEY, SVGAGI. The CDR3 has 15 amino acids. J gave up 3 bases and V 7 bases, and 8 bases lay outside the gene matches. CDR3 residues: CASKLAEGYTGELFF. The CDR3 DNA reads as TGTGCCAGCAAGCTAGCGGAGGGGTACACCGGGGAGCTGTTTTTT.

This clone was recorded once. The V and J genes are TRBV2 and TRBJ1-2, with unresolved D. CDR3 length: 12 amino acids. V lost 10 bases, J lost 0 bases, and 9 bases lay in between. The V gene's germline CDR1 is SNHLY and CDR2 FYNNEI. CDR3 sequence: CAITAANYGYTF. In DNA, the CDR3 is TGTGCCATCACAGCAGCTAACTATGGCTACACCTTC.

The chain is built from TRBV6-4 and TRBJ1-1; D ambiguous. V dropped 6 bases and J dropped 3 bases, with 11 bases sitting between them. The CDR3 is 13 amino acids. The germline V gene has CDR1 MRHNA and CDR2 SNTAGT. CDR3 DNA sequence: TGTGCCAGCAGCCTTGAGGAGGACACTGAAGCTTTCTTT. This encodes CASSLEEDTEAFF.

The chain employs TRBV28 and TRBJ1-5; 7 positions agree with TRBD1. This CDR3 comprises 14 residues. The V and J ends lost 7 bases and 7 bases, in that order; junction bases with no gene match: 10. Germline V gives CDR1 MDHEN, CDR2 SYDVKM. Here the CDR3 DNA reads TGTGCCAGCATGACACAGGGGATGGGGCAGCCCCAGCATTTT. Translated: CASMTQGMGQPQHF.

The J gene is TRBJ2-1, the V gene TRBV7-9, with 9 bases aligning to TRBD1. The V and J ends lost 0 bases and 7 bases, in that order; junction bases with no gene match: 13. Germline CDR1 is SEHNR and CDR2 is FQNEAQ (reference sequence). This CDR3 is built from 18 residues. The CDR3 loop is CASSLAPHGTGWENEQFF. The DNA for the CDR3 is TGTGCCAGCAGCTTAGCCCCCCACGGGACAGGGTGGGAGAATGAGCAGTTCTTC.

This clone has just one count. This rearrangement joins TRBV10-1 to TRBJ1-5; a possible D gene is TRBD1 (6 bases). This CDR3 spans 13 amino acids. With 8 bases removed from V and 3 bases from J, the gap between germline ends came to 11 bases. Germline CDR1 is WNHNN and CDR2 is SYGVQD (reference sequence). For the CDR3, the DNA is TGCGCCAGCTCGACAGGTTTCAATCAGCCCCAGCATTTT. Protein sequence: CASSTGFNQPQHF.

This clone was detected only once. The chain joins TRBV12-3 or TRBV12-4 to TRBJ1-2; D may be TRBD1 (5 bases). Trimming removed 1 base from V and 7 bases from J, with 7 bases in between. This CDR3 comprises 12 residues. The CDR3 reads CASSLVQVGYTF. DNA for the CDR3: TGTGCCAGCAGTTTAGTACAGGTTGGCTACACCTTC.